A selection of T cell receptor beta chains follows, all from one sample in a study of shared clonotypes between healthy human individuals. The method was immunoSEQ multiplex PCR; TCRdb's version includes in-frame clones alone and lacks a portion of them. The sample yields roughly 2,300,000 clones, roughly 90% seen once. Sequenced material: naive CD4+ T cells from PBMCs. The receptors here all came from a man younger than 30 in good health. Some clones in this sample may be carry-over from other donors' samples. Each CDR3 is given with its conserved first and last residue. A D gene is named only where the DNA matches it firmly. Size is stated for part of the rows, as once, few or many counts, or as a class when the clone is expanded.

TRBJ2-6	-	TRBV18	-	TGTGCCAGCTCACCGATCCAGGGGATGGGCTCTGGGGCCAACGTCCTGACTTTC	CASSPIQGMGSGANVLTF
TRBJ2-2	TRBD2	TRBV5-1	-	TGCGCCAGCAGCTTGGCCGCTAGCGGGGGCACCGGGGAGCTGTTTTTT	CASSLAASGGTGELFF
TRBJ2-3	TRBD1	TRBV29-1	-	TGCAGCGTTGCAGGGACAGGGTCAACGCAGTATTTT	CSVAGTGSTQYF
TRBJ2-5	TRBD2	TRBV5-1	-	TGCGCCAGCAGCTTGGGGAGAACTAGCGGGGAGGTAGGAGAGACCCAGTACTTC	CASSLGRTSGEVGETQYF
TRBJ2-7	TRBD2	TRBV5-1	once	TGCGCCAGCAGCTTGGACCGGGGGGCCTACGAGCAGTACTTC	CASSLDRGAYEQYF
TRBJ2-5	-	TRBV23-1	-	TGCGCCAACCCCCACGACAAGTACCAAGAGACCCAGTACTTC	CANPHDKYQETQYF
TRBJ1-3	-	TRBV5-6	-	TGTGCCAGCAGCTTGGGGTCAATTGGAAACACCATATATTTT	CASSLGSIGNTIYF
TRBJ2-7	TRBD2	TRBV27	-	TGTGCCAGCAGTCCGCCCCCTCTCTACGGGAGGATCTACGAGCAGTACTTC	CASSPPPLYGRIYEQYF
TRBJ2-5	-	TRBV7-9	-	TGTGCCAGCGCCGGTCGGCTACTCCAAGAGACCCAGTACTTC	CASAGRLLQETQYF
TRBJ2-1	TRBD2	TRBV4-2	-	TGTGCCAGCAGCCAAGATCTGGCGGGAGGTGGTGAGCAGTTCTTC	CASSQDLAGGGEQFF
TRBJ2-7	TRBD2	TRBV5-1	-	TGCGCCAGCAGCCTCGGGACTAGCAGACCCAACGAGCAGTACTTC	CASSLGTSRPNEQYF
TRBJ2-4	-	TRBV28	-	TGTGCCACCCTGGAAGTAGCCAAAAACATTCAGTACTTC	CATLEVAKNIQYF
TRBJ2-3	TRBD2	TRBV5-1	once	TGCGCCAGCAGCTTGGGACTAGCGGGGGACACAGATACGCAGTATTTT	CASSLGLAGDTDTQYF
TRBJ2-1	-	TRBV19	-	TGTGCCAGTAACAGTTACAATGAGCAGTTCTTC	CASNSYNEQFF